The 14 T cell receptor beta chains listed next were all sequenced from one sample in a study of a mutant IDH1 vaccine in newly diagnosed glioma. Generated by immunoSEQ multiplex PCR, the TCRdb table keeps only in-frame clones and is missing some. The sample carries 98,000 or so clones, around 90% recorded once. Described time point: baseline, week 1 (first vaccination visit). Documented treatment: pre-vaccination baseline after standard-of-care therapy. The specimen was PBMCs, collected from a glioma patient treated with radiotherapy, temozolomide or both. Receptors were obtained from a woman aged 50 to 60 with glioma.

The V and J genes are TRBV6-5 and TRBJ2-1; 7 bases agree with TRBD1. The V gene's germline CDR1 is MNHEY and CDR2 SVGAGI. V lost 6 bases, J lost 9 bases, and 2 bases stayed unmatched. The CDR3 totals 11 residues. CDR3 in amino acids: CASRYRGEQFF. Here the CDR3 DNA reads TGTGCCAGCAGGTACAGGGGTGAGCAGTTCTTC.

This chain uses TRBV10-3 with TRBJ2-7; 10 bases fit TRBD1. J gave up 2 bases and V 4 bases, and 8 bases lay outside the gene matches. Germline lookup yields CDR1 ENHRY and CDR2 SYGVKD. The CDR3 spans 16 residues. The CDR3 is CAISGDRGHSAYEQYF. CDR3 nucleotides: TGTGCCATCAGTGGGGACAGGGGCCATTCGGCCTACGAGCAGTACTTC.

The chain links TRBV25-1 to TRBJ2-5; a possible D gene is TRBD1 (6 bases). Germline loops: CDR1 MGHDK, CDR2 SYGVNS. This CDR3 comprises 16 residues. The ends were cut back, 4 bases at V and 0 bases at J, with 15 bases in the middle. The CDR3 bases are TGTGCCAGCAGTGCGGGATGGGGGCACCACCAAGAGACCCAGTACTTC. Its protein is CASSAGWGHHQETQYF. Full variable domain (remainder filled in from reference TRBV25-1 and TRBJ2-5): EADIYQTPRYLVIGTGKKITLECSQTMGHDKMYWYQQDPGMELHLIHYSYGVNSTEKGDLSSESTVSRIRTEHFPLTLESARPSHTSQYLCASSAGWGHHQETQYFGPGTRLLVL.

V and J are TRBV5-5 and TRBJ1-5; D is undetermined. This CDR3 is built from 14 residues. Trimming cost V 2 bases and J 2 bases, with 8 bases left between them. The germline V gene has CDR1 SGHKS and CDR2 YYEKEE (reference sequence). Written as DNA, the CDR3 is TGTGCCAGCAGCTTCGGCTCAGGCAATCAGCCCCAGCATTTT. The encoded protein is CASSFGSGNQPQHF.

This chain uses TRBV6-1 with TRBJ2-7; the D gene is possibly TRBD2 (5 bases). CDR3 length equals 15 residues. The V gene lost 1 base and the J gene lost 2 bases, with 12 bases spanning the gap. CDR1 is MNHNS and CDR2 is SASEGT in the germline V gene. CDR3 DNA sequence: TGTGCCAGCAGTGAAGAATTCGGGGTAACCTACGAGCAGTACTTC. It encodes CASSEEFGVTYEQYF.

CDR3 coding DNA: TGTGCCAGAAGCTTATGGACAGAAACGGAGCCCCAGCATTTT. This encodes CARSLWTETEPQHF. V usage is TRBV5-3 and J usage is TRBJ1-5; tentative D call: TRBD1 (6 bases). TRBV5-3 is identified as an open reading frame with a role that is uncertain. The CDR3 extends over 14 amino acids. V lost 2 bases and J 8 bases, leaving 14 bases between the germline ends.

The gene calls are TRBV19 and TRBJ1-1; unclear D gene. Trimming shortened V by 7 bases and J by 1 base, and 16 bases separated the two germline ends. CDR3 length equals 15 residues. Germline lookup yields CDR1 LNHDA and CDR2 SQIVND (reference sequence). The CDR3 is CASTFRAQPNTEAFF. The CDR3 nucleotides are TGTGCCAGTACCTTTCGGGCTCAGCCGAACACTGAAGCTTTCTTT.

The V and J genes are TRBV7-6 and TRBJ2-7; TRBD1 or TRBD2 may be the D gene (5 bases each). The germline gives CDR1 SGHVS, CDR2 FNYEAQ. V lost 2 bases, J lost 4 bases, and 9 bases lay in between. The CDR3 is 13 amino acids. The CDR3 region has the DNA TGTGCCAGCAGCTTACAGGGACGTTACGAGCAGTACTTC. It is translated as CASSLQGRYEQYF.

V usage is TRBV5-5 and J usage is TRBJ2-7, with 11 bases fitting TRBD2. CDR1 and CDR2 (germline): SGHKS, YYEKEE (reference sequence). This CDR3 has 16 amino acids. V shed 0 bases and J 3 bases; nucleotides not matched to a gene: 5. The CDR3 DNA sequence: TGTGCCAGCAGCTTGGGGCTAGCGGGAGGTTACTACGAGCAGTACTTC. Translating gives CASSLGLAGGYYEQYF.

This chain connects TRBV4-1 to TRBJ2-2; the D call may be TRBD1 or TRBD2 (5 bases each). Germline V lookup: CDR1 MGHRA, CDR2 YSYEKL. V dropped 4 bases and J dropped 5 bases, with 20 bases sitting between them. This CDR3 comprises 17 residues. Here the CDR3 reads CASSRDPGRSGTGELFF. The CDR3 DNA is TGCGCCAGCAGCCGCGATCCGGGACGGTCGGGGACCGGGGAGCTGTTTTTT.

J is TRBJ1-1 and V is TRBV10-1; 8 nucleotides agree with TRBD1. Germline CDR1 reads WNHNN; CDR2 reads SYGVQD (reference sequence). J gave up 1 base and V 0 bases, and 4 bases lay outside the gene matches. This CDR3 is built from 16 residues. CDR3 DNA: TGCGCCAGCAGTGAGTCGGGGACAGGCCGGAACACTGAAGCTTTCTTT. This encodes CASSESGTGRNTEAFF.

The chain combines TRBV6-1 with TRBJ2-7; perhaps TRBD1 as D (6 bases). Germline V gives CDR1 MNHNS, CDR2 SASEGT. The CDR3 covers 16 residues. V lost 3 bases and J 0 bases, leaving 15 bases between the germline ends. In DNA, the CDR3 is TGTGCCAGCAGTGAGTTCGACAGGCCGAACTCCTACGAGCAGTACTTC. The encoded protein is CASSEFDRPNSYEQYF.

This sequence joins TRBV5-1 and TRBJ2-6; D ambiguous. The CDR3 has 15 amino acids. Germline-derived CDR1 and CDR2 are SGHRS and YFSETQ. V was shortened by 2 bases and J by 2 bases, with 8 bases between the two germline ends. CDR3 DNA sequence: TGCGCCAGCAGCTTAGTGGTTACTGGGGCCAACGTCCTGACTTTC. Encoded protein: CASSLVVTGANVLTF.

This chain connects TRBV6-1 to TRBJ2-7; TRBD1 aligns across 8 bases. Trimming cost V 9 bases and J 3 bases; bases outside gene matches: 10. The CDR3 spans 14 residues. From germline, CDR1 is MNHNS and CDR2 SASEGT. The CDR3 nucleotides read TGTGCCAGTCGGCAGGGGGCCCCCATCTACGAGCAGTACTTC. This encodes CASRQGAPIYEQYF.